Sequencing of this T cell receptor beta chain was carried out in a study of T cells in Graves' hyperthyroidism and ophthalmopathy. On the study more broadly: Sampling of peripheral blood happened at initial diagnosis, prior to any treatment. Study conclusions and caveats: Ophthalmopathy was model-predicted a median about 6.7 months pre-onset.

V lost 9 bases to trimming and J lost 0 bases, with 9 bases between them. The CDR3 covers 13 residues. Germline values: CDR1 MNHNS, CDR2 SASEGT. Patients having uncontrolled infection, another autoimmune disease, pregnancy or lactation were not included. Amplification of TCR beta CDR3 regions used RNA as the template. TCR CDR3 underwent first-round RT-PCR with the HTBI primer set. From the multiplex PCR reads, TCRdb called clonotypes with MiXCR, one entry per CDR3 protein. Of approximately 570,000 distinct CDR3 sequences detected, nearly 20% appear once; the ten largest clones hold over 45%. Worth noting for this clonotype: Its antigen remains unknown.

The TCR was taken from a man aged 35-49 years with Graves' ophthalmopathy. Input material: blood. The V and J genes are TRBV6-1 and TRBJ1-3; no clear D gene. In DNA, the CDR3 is TGTGCCAGGAACGGGTTCTCTGGAAACACCATATATTTT. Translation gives CARNGFSGNTIYF.